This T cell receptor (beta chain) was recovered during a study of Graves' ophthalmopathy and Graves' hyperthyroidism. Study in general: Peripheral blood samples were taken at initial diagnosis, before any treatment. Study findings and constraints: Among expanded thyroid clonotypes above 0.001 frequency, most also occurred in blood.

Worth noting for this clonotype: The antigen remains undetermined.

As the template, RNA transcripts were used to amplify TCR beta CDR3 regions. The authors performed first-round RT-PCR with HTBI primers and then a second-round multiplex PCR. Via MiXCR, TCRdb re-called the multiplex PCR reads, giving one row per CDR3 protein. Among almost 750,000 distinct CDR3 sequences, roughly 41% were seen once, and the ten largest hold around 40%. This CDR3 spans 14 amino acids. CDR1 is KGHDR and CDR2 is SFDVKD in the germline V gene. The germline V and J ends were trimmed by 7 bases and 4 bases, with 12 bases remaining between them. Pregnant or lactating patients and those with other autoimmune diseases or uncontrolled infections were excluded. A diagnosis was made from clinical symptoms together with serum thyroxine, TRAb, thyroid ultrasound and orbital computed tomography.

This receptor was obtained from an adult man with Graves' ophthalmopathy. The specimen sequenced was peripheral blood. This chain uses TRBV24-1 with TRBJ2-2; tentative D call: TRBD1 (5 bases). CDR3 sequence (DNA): TGTGCCACCAGGGGCAGGGTATCCACCGGGGAGCTGTTTTTT. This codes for CATRGRVSTGELFF.